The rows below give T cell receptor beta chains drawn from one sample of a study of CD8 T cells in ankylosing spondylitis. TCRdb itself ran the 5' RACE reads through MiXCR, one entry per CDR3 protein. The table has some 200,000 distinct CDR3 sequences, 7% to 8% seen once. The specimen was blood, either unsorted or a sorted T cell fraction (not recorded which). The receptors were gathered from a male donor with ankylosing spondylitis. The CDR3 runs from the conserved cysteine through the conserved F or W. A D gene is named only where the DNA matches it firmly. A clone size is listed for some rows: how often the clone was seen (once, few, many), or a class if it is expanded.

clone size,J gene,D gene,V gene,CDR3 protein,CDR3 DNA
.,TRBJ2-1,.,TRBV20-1,CSARGGSSSYNEQFF,TGCAGTGCTAGAGGGGGCAGCAGCTCCTACAATGAGCAGTTCTTC
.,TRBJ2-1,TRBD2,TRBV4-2,CASSPDEGRGNEQFF,TGTGCCAGCAGCCCCGATGAAGGGAGGGGCAATGAGCAGTTCTTC
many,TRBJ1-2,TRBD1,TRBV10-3,CAIRDLRGTGVPYGYTF,TGTGCCATCAGGGACCTTCGAGGGACAGGGGTTCCCTATGGCTACACCTTC
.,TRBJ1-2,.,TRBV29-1,CSVEKNYGYTF,TGCAGCGTAGAAAAAAACTATGGCTACACCTTC
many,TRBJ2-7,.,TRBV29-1,CSVEEDYEQYF,TGCAGCGTTGAAGAGGATTACGAGCAGTACTTC
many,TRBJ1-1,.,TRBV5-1,CASSLGDRGLNTEAFF,TGCGCCAGCAGCTTGGGGGATCGGGGCTTGAACACTGAAGCTTTCTTT
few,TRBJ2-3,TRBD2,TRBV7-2,CASSLYWTSGYTDTQYF,TGTGCCAGCAGCTTATATTGGACTAGCGGATACACAGATACGCAGTATTTT
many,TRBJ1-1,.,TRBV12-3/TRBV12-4,CASSSAGEWTEAFF,TGTGCCAGCAGTTCCGCAGGGGAGTGGACTGAAGCTTTCTTT
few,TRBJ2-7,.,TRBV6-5,CASSYPDRWSYEQYF,TGTGCCAGCAGTTACCCCGACAGGTGGTCCTACGAGCAGTACTTC
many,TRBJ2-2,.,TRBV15,CATRRLGADTGELFF,TGTGCCACCAGAAGGCTAGGGGCGGATACCGGGGAGCTGTTTTTT
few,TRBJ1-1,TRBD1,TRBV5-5,CASSLWTGGDNTEAFF,TGTGCCAGCAGCTTGTGGACAGGGGGAGATAACACTGAAGCTTTCTTT
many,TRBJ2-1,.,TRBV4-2,CASSHTTGNNEQFF,TGTGCCAGCAGCCATACGACAGGTAACAATGAGCAGTTCTTC
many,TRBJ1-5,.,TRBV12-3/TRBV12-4,CASSAVKVNQPQHF,TGTGCCAGCAGTGCCGTCAAGGTCAATCAGCCCCAGCATTTT
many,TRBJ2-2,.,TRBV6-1,CASSGGARRAGELFF,TGTGCCAGCTCGGGGGGCGCTCGGAGGGCCGGGGAGCTGTTTTTT
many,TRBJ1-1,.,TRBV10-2,CASSARTTEAFF,TGCGCCAGCAGTGCTAGGACCACTGAAGCTTTCTTT
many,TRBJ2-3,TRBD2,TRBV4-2,CASSQGLAGGPGRDTQYF,TGTGCCAGCAGCCAAGGGCTAGCGGGGGGGCCTGGAAGGGATACGCAGTATTTT
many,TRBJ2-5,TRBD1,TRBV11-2,CASSFRDRGLETQYF,TGTGCCAGCAGCTTCCGGGACAGGGGTTTAGAGACCCAGTACTTC
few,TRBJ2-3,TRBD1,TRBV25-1,CASSEFEGAIGDTQYF,TGTGCCAGCAGTGAATTTGAGGGGGCTATTGGGGATACGCAGTATTTT
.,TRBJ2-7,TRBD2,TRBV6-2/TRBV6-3,CASSYSGLGGAEQYF,TGTGCCAGCAGTTACTCGGGCCTCGGGGGGGCCGAGCAGTACTTC
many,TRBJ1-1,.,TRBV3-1,CASREPGSETEAFF,TGTGCCAGCAGAGAACCAGGGAGTGAAACTGAAGCTTTCTTT
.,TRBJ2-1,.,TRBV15,CATSREGRSSYNEQFF,TGTGCCACCAGCAGAGAGGGACGAAGCTCCTACAATGAGCAGTTCTTC
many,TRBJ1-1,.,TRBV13,CASSAGTSLAFF,TGTGCCAGCAGCGCTGGGACATCTCTAGCTTTCTTT
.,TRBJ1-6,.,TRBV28,CASSLARDSPLHF,TGTGCCAGCAGTTTAGCTCGGGATTCACCCCTCCACTTT
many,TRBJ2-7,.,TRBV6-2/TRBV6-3,CASSYSGHHLTYF,TGTGCCAGCAGTTACTCGGGACACCATTTAACATACTTC